This TCR beta chain appears in the sequencing data of a study of technical replicates of blood from a few donors. Profiled with immunoSEQ multiplex PCR; TCRdb holds only in-frame clones, not every one. The sample holds over 50,000 clones; 90% to 95% are singletons and the top ten take about 4.4%. The CDR3 covers 17 residues. Trimming pared 0 bases from V and 4 bases from J, leaving 17 bases between. Germline CDR1 SGHRS, CDR2 YFSETQ. This clone came up once. The origin of this receptor is a human donor in good health. Some clones in this sample may be carry-over from other donors' samples. The material sequenced was PBMCs. V and J are TRBV5-1 and TRBJ1-3, with D possibly matching TRBD1 (5 bases). Here the CDR3 DNA reads TGCGCCAGCAGCTTGGCCGAAACTGGAGGGGCCGGAAACACCATATATTTT. Translation gives CASSLAETGGAGNTIYF.